These 6 T cell receptor gamma chains share one sample of origin, sequenced in a study of gamma-delta chains in newborns, infants, children. TCRdb re-analyzed the reads via CATT. The sample's table shows over five gamma-chain clones. The input for sequencing was blood, taken at baseline. All receptors come from a child who was a newborn, infant or young child, either healthy, febrile or measles-vaccinated (not recorded which). This table probably holds off-target reads from a library built for another chain.

The J gene was not called, though the V gene is TRGV9. This CDR3 is 15 amino acids long. Germline lookup yields CDR1 GITISATS and CDR2 ISYDGTV (reference sequence). The CDR3 sequence: CACDTVGGLAAQLFF. The CDR3 DNA is TGTGCCTGTGACACCGTTGGGGGATTAGCAGCACAACTCTTCTTT.

This clone was counted a few times. The V gene call is TRGV9, and the J gene call is absent. The CDR3 sequence is 15 residues long. Germline loops: CDR1 GITISATS, CDR2 ISYDGTV (reference sequence). CDR3 region: CAFCTGGYLTAQLFF. The DNA of the CDR3 is TGTGCCTTTTGTACTGGGGGATATTTGACAGCACAACTCTTCTTT.

This clone came up once. The same CDR3 can be traced to other DNA sequences in this sample. The CDR3 nucleotides read TGTGCCTGTGACCCCGTACTGGGGGACACAGCACAACTCTTCTTT. It yields the protein CACDPVLGDTAQLFF. There is no J gene call, but TRGV9 is given as the V gene. This CDR3 is 15 amino acids long. The germline CDR1 and CDR2 sequences are GITISATS and ISYDGTV (reference sequence).

The J segment was not called; the V segment is TRGV9. The CDR3 extends over 21 amino acids. Germline V gene data show CDR1 as GITISATS and CDR2 as ISYDGTV (reference sequence). As DNA, the CDR3 is TGTGCCTGTGACCCCCTCCTACCGGGTGGGGGATACGGTTCTTTGACAGCACAACTCTTCTTT. Translating gives CACDPLLPGGGYGSLTAQLFF.

Concerning this clone: Within the sample, other DNA sequences also encode this same CDR3. No call exists for the J gene, whereas the V gene is TRGV9. Germline V gene data show CDR1 as GITISATS and CDR2 as ISYDGTV (reference sequence). This CDR3 comprises 15 residues. The CDR3 here is CACDPVLGDTAQLFF. CDR3 bases: TGTGCCTGTGACCCCGTACTGGGGGATACAGCACAACTCTTCTTT.

This clone was recorded once. The DNA is omitted, as the CDR3 cannot be located on it reliably, and the CDR3 follows TCRdb's listing. With the J gene uncalled, the V gene is TRGV9. The CDR3 spans 21 amino acids, including both terminal residues. Germline loops: CDR1 GITISATS, CDR2 ISYDGTV (reference sequence). The CDR3 here is CACDTVGDTRQMFFGTGIKLF.